This record covers a single T cell receptor (beta chain). Its matching antigen is unknown. These data originate in a study of T-cell memory formation after mild COVID-19. Study as a whole: There were largely donor-specific TCR clusters. Overall study findings and caveats: Contracting clones from day 15 to 85 showed balanced CD4/CD8; later expanders favored CD4+. CD4+ contracting clones lay mainly in CM and EM, CD8+ ones in EMRA.

This CDR3 contains 18 residues. The J segment lost 8 bases and the V segment lost 5 bases, leaving 20 bases of the junction unmatched. The germline CDR1 and CDR2 sequences are SEHNR and FQNEAQ (reference sequence). It was 5'RACE with constant-segment primers that produced the TCR alpha and TCR beta cDNA libraries, which carried sample barcodes and UMIs. Each CDR3 protein is one row after TCRdb ran MiXCR on the 5' RACE reads. The table lists 200,000 to 250,000 distinct CDR3 sequences, approximately 9% of them singletons, with under 25% in the top ten. The chain couples TRBV7-9 to TRBJ2-1; the match to TRBD2 covers 8 bases. The sequencing sample was made of PBMCs or a T cell subset sorted from them (not recorded which). This TCR was recovered from a man aged 18 to 30 who had mild COVID-19 (a few samples of this study predate the infection). Cell type and time point are not known. The CDR3 here is CASSPGLRGLAGRDEQFF. The CDR3 bases are TGTGCCAGCAGCCCAGGGTTGCGTGGACTAGCTGGTCGGGATGAGCAGTTCTTC. Drawing the rest from reference TRBV7-9 and TRBJ2-1, the complete variable domain is DTGVSQNPRHKITKRGQNVTFRCDPISEHNRLYWYRQTLGQGPEFLTYFQNEAQLEKSRLLSDRFSAERPKGSFSTLEIQRTEQGDSAMYLCASSPGLRGLAGRDEQFFGPGTRLTVL.